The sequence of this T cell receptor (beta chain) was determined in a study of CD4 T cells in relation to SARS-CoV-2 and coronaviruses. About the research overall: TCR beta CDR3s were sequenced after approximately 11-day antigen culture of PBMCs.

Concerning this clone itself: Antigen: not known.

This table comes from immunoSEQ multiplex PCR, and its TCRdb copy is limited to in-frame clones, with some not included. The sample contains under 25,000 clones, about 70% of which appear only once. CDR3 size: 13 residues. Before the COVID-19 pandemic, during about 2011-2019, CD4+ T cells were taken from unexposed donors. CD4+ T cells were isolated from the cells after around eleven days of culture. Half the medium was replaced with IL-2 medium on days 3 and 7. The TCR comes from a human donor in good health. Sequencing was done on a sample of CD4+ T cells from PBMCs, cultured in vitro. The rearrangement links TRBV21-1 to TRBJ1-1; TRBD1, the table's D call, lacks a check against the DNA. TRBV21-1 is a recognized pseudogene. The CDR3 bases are TGTGCCAGCAAAACCCAGGGTCAAGACGAAGCTTTCTTT. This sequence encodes CASKTQGQDEAFF.